Sequencing of this T cell receptor (beta chain) was carried out in a study of Japanese encephalitis immunity and Zika vaccine responses listed by TCRdb under 2021. Describing the broader study: Included participants received three 5.0 ug doses of alum-adjuvanted ZPIV at weeks 0, 4 and 28. For TCR sequencing, over five representative participants were selected from each pre-vaccination group, and samples were taken at week 0 (after pre-vaccination, before ZPIV) and at week 52. The stimulations used peptide pools from ZIKV structural proteins divided into flavivirus-conserved and non-conserved sets, or JEV or YFV peptides that matched the pre-vaccination. TCR repertoires were also analyzed from three flavivirus-naive individuals at weeks 2, 6 and 52 after starting ZPIV vaccination. Two to three months ahead of the first ZPIV dose, roughly 11 participants were given JEV vaccine (IXIARO) as a two-dose regimen with the doses 28 days apart. The study asked whether earlier vaccination against Japanese encephalitis virus (JEV) or yellow fever virus (YFV) shaped CD4 T cell responses to the Zika vaccine. ZIKV peptides were 15-mers overlapping by 11 residues, selected for NetMHCpan/NetMHCII-predicted epitopes with affinity below 50 nM. Before ZPIV, approximately eleven participants were given one dose of YFV vaccine (YF-VAX), while under 10 participants were flavivirus-naive. Study-wide findings and limitations: Peptide-pool deconvolution was not performed because of sample size limitations, and consequently the individual peptides driving cross-reactive responses were not identified. Repertoire similarity across time-points and stimulations was higher in JEV-pre-vaccinated donors than in YFV-pre-vaccinated donors, indicating more clonotypes shared between ZIKV and JEV stimulation. The analysis was restricted to a subset of trial participants with three doses and adequate samples, and the entire vaccinated cohort was not analyzed. In JEV-pre-vaccinated donors, the repertoire richness of CD4 T cells responding to conserved ZIKV epitopes decreased significantly after ZPIV. CD8 T cell responses to ZIKV peptide pools were of very low magnitude and seen in only a few individuals. Samples clustered by participant with no similarity between individuals, suggesting no public TCRs were detected.

PBMCs were labeled with CellTrace CFSE and cultured for over 5 days in RPMI with approximately 7.5% human serum plus peptide pools at 0.8 to 1 ug/mL each. On a BD FACSAria, proliferating CD4 T cells were sorted without fixation as live CD56-CD19-CD16-CD3+CD4+ CFSE-low cells. Enrolled adults were healthy and were found to be seronegative for ZIKV, JEV, YFV, DENV and WNV by microneutralization screening. The samples were drawn from a phase 1 trial of an alum-adjuvanted Zika purified-inactivated virus (ZPIV) vaccine that was randomized, double-blinded and placebo-controlled. Peripheral blood mononuclear cells were isolated by standard procedure and were kept frozen in liquid nitrogen until use. The method was 5' RACE. Before sequencing, the TCRbeta libraries were pooled in proportion to the number of cells sorted for each library. Total RNA from sorted cells was extracted with RNAzol RT, and cDNA was made with an oligo(dT) primer and a template-switching oligo. The TCRbeta V-CDR3-J region was PCR-amplified with Kapa HiFi using a SMARTer oligo primer and a TCRbeta constant-region primer. A second PCR attached Illumina adaptors and sample-specific index barcodes, followed by HighPrep bead cleanup and Bioanalyzer confirmation of a band of roughly 650 bp. Libraries were sequenced on an Illumina MiSeq with 2x151 bp paired-end reads. The authors processed their data as follows. An in-house Java program demultiplexed the reads, while MiXCR assigned TCRbeta annotations and counted clonotypes. Repertoire overlap was assessed with Morisita-Horn indices from the R package vegan, and UPGMA clustering and Circos plots of recurring clonotypes were generated. Shannon diversity and richness were normalized to the highest possible value given the input cell numbers, yielding values from 0 to 1. CDR3beta sequences were aligned with MUSCLE, distances were computed with SeqinR, and multidimensional scaling was plotted in R. The raw public data were reprocessed by TCRdb itself: fastp quality trimming at Q25, MiXCR clonotype calling, in-frame beta chains only. Identical CDR3 proteins give one entry, which carries the most common genes and DNA. TCRdb assigned the V and J calls; the authors' analysis was not used. The sample has roughly 200 distinct CDR3 sequences on record, around 0.97% of them singletons. The ten biggest clones cover over 40% of the sample.

CDR1 and CDR2 are drawn from the germline V gene: SGHRS, YFSETQ. Measured from the cysteine to the phenylalanine, the CDR3 is 14 residues long. Kept here is only the CDR3 DNA, which spans 42 bases and is read in frame from base 1. Trimming leaves V shorter by 4 bases and J shorter by 8 bases, with the junction holding 7 bases beyond the gene matches. Relative to its sample, this clonotype is medium-sized (0.01 to 0.1%). No quality values exist for individual bases; no much larger clone is one base distant. The receptor was derived from an adult man who received an inactivated Zika virus vaccine. This specimen consisted of antigen-activated CD4+ T cells from blood, cultured, obtained during a Zika inactivated vaccine study. The sequence links TRBV5-1 to TRBJ1-4, with TRBD1 identical over 8 junction bases. The CDR3 reads as follows: CASSPGTGREKLFF. The DNA sequence is TGCGCCAGCAGCCCTGGGACAGGCCGCGAAAAACTGTTTTTT.